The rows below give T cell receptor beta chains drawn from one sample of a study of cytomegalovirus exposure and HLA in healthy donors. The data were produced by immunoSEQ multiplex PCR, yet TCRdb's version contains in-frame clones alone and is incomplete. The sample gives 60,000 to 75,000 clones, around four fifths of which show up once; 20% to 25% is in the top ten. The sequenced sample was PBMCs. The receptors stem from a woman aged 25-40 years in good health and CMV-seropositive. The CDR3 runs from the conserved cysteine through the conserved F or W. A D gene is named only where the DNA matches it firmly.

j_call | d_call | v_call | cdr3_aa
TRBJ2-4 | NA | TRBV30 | CAWSGGGVNIQYF
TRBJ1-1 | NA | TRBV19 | CASSIGLHTEAFF
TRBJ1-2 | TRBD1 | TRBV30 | CAWMTGTVYGYTF
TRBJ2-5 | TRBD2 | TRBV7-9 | CASSRRGGPETQYF
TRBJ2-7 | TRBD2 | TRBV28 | CASSHPGLAGPYEQYF
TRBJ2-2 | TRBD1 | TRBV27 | CASSRRTGNTGELFF
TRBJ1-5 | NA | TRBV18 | CASSPNGGSNQPQHF
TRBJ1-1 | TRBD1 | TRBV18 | CASTRQGKTEAFF
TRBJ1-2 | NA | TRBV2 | CARVRGGTGGYTF
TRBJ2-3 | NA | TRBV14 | CASTLWSDTDTQYF
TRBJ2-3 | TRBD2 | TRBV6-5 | CASSSWTSGKTDTQYF
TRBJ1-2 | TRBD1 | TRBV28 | CASRTGTGNYGYTF
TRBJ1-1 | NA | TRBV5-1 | CASSSVRGGMNTEAFF
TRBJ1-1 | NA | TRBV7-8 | CASSLVQQLNTEAFF
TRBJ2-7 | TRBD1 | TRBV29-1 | CSVVPTGRQGEQYF
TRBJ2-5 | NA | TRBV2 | CASGAEGRETQYF
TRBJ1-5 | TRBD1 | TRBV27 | CASRRDRDNQPQHF
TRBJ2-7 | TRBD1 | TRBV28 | CASSDRPGQGPHEQYF
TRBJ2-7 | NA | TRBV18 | CASSPDRSSYEQYF
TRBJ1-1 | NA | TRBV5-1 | CASSFMGGNTEAFF
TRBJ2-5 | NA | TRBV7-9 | CASSLGAKETQYF
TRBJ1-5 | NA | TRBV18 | CASSPPGSNSNQPQHF
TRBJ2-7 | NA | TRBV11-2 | CASSWTAGLTYEQYF
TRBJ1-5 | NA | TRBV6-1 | CASSSGQTSNQPQHF
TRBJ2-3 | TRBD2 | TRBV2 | CASLSDGGRTSGSTDTQYF